The clone carrying this TCR beta chain was seen just once. Germline CDR1 reads SEHNR; CDR2 reads FQNEAQ (reference sequence). Trimming removed 4 bases at V and 5 bases at J, with 14 bases between. This CDR3 contains 15 residues. The sample originates from a study of T cell changes during pregnancy in multiple sclerosis. The assay was immunoSEQ multiplex PCR, and TCRdb's table has in-frame clones only and misses some. The profile shows around 35,000 clones, less than 95% of them singletons. The sequence derives from a female donor with multiple sclerosis, enrolled in a pregnancy study. The specimen comprised CD8+ T cells from peripheral blood mononuclear cells, sampled in the first trimester of pregnancy. The V and J genes are TRBV7-9 and TRBJ2-2, with D possibly being TRBD1 (7 bases). CDR3 DNA sequence: TGTGCCAGCAGCTCAGTGACAGGGAGGACCGGGGAGCTGTTTTTT. It specifies CASSSVTGRTGELFF.